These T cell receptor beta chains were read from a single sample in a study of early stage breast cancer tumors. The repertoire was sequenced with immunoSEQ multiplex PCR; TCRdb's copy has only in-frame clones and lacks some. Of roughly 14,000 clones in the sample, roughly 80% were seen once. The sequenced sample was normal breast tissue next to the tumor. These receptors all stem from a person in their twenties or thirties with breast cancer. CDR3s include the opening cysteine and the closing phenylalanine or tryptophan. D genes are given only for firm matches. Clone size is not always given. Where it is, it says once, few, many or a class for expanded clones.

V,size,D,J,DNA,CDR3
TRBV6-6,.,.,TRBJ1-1,TGTGCCAGCATTTTACAGAGTGAAGCTTTCTTT,CASILQSEAFF
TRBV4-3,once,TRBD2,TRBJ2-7,TGCGCCAGCAGCCAAGATGGGGCGGGAGTGCCGCGGGAGCAGTACTTC,CASSQDGAGVPREQYF
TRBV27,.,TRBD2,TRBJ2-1,TGTGCCAGCACGGGTCTTAGCGGGAGTGGCGATGAGCAGTTCTTC,CASTGLSGSGDEQFF
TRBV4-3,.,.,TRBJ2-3,TGCGCCAGCAGCCAAGCTACAGGCACAGATACGCAGTATTTT,CASSQATGTDTQYF
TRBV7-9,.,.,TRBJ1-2,TGTGCCAGCAGCCCCGCGTCGACAGCCAACTATGGCTACACCTTC,CASSPASTANYGYTF
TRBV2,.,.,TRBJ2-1,TGTGCCAGCAGTGAACTAACACTTTACAATGAGCAGTTCTTC,CASSELTLYNEQFF
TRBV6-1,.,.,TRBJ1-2,TGTGCCAGCACCGACGAGGACACGCGTAACTATGGCTACACCTTC,CASTDEDTRNYGYTF
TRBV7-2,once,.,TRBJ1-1,TGTGCCAGCAGCTTAGTCGGCGCACTCGGCACTGAAGCTTTCTTT,CASSLVGALGTEAFF
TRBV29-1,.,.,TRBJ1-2,TGCAGCGTTGTCCCGGGACGGAACTACTATGGCTACACCTTC,CSVVPGRNYYGYTF
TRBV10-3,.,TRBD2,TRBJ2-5,TGTGCCATCAGTGGGGATCTAGCGGGGGTTCAGTACTTC,CAISGDLAGVQYF
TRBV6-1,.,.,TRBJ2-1,TGTGCCACCATCTCGGGCCTCCCCCCCAATGAGCAGTTCTTC,CATISGLPPNEQFF
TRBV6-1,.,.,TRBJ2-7,TGTGTCACCTACGAGCAGTACTTC,CVTYEQYF
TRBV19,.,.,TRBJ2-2,TGTGCCAGTAGTAGGGCTAAGGACACCGGGGAGCTGTTTTTT,CASSRAKDTGELFF
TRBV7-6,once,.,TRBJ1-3,TGTGCCAGCAGCTTAAGCGGAAACACCATATATTTT,CASSLSGNTIYF
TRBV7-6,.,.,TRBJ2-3,TGTGCCAGCAGCCCCCTTAATGAGGCAGATACGCAGTATTTT,CASSPLNEADTQYF
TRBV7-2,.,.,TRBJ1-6,TGTGCCAGCAGCTTGTCGAGAGAGTCACCCCTCCACTTT,CASSLSRESPLHF
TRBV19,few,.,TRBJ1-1,TGTGCCAGTAGTATTCAGGGGCTGAACACTGAAGCTTTCTTT,CASSIQGLNTEAFF
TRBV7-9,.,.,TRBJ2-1,TGTGCCAGCAGCCTCTACGCGAGCCCGCCTAATGAGCAGTTCTTC,CASSLYASPPNEQFF
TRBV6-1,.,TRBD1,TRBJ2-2,TGTGCCAGCAGTCTTAACAGGGGGCCCACCGGGGAGCTGTTTTTT,CASSLNRGPTGELFF
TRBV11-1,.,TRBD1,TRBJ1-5,TGTGCCAGCAGCACCAGGGGGTCCAATCAGCCCCAGCATTTT,CASSTRGSNQPQHF
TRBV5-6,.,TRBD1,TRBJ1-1,TGTGCCAGCAGCATTCAGGGGGGTCACACTGAAGCTTTCTTT,CASSIQGGHTEAFF
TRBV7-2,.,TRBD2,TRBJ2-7,TGTGCCAGCAGCCCGGGACTAGCGGGAGATTCGTACTTC,CASSPGLAGDSYF
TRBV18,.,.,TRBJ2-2,TGTGCCAGCTCACCGTTAGGACAGAACACCGGGGAGCTGTTTTTT,CASSPLGQNTGELFF
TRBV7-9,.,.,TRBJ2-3,TGTGCCAGCAGCTTGCTCTCTGATACGCAGTATTTT,CASSLLSDTQYF
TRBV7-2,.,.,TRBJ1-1,TGTGCCAGCAGCTTGAACCTGGACACTGAAGCTTTCTTT,CASSLNLDTEAFF
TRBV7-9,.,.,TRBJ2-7,TGTGCCAGCAGCTCACGACAGAGCTCCTACGAGCAGTACTTC,CASSSRQSSYEQYF
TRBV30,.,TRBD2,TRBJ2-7,TGTGCCTGGAGTGTTGGGCTAGCGGGGTACGAGCAGTACTTC,CAWSVGLAGYEQYF
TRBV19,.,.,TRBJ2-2,TGTGCCAGTAATAGGGGGCTAGCGGTGAACACCGGGGAGCTGTTTTTT,CASNRGLAVNTGELFF
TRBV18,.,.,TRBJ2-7,TGTGCCAGCTCACCACAACAGCCCTCCTACGAGCAGTACTTC,CASSPQQPSYEQYF
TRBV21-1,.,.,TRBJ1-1,TGTGCCAGCAGCAAATGGGTGATGGGTGTGAACACTGAAGCTTTCTTT,CASSKWVMGVNTEAFF
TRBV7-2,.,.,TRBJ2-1,TGTGCCAGCAGCTTAGGGGCGGGTACCTACAATGAGCAGTTCTTC,CASSLGAGTYNEQFF
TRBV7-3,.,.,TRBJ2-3,TGTGCCAGCAGCTCTCGGACTCGCACAGATACGCAGTATTTT,CASSSRTRTDTQYF
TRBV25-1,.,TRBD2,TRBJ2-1,TGTGCCAGCAGTGATCACCGGGGAGCGGGAATTGAGCAGTTCTTC,CASSDHRGAGIEQFF
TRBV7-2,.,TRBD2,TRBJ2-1,TGTGCCAGCAGCTTCAAACTAGCGGGAGTTAGCTCCTACAATGAGCAGTTCTTC,CASSFKLAGVSSYNEQFF
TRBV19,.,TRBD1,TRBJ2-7,TGTGCCAGTAGTATGGGACAGGGTCCCTACGAGCAGTACTTC,CASSMGQGPYEQYF